The 18 T cell receptor beta chains below come from one sample, sequenced in a study of blood T cell repertoires in COVID-19. TCRdb keeps only in-frame clones here, not all; method: immunoSEQ multiplex PCR. The data show almost 300,000 clones, around 86% seen once. Sequenced input: peripheral blood. These receptors were obtained from a man between 65 and 85 years old with acute or convalescent COVID-19.

The CDR3 nucleotides read TGTGCCAGCTCACCACCGGGAGCCGGAACTGGAAACACCATATATTTT. Protein sequence: CASSPPGAGTGNTIYF. The chain links TRBV18 to TRBJ1-3; no definite D call. Trimming pared 0 bases from V and 2 bases from J, leaving 11 bases between. CDR1 and CDR2 from the germline V gene are KGHSH and LQKENI. The CDR3 runs 16 residues.

V gene TRBV28 combines with J gene TRBJ2-3, with 8 bases identical to TRBD2. V shed 2 bases and J 1 base; nucleotides not matched to a gene: 2. This CDR3 spans 15 amino acids. The germline V gene encodes CDR1 MDHEN and CDR2 SYDVKM. The CDR3 spells CASSLAGGRTDTQYF. In DNA, the CDR3 is TGTGCCAGCAGTTTAGCGGGGGGCCGCACAGATACGCAGTATTTT. The full variable domain, rest sourced from reference TRBV28 and TRBJ2-3, is DVKVTQSSRYLVKRTGEKVFLECVQDMDHENMFWYRQDPGLGLRLIYFSYDVKMKEKGDIPEGYSVSREKKERFSLILESASTNQTSMYLCASSLAGGRTDTQYFGPGTRLTVL.

The CDR3: CASSLQGAGNSPLHF. The CDR3 nucleotides are TGTGCCAGTAGCTTACAGGGGGCGGGTAATTCACCCCTCCACTTT. The gene calls are TRBV19 and TRBJ1-6; 9 bases agree with TRBD1. With 6 bases clipped from V and 6 bases from J, the junction kept 6 bases outside the gene matches. The CDR3 sequence is 15 residues long. Germline V gene data show CDR1 as LNHDA and CDR2 as SQIVND (reference sequence).

The rearrangement links TRBV5-1 to TRBJ2-7; 9 bases match TRBD1. Germline V CDR1 and CDR2: SGHRS, YFSETQ. The CDR3 extends over 16 amino acids. The V gene end was trimmed by 4 bases and the J gene end by 2 bases; junction bases not matched to a gene: 10. Written as DNA, the CDR3 is TGCGCCAGCAGCAAAACGACAGGGGGAGAGACCTACGAGCAGTACTTC. This sequence encodes CASSKTTGGETYEQYF.

V and J are TRBV12-5 and TRBJ2-2; maybe TRBD2 (5 bases). CDR1 LGHNT and CDR2 FRNRAP come from the germline V gene. V was trimmed by 5 bases and J by 6 bases, leaving 13 bases between them. This CDR3 is 14 amino acids long. Written as DNA, the CDR3 is TGTGCTAGTGGTCCAAACCCCGGGGCCGGGGAGCTGTTTTTT. Its translation is CASGPNPGAGELFF.

The chain is built from TRBV4-1 and TRBJ1-2; D unresolved. Germline V gene lookup returns CDR1 MGHRA and CDR2 YSYEKL. V was shortened by 2 bases and J by 0 bases, with 7 bases between the two germline ends. The CDR3 length is 14 residues. The CDR3 region has the DNA TGCGCCAGCAGCCAACAACCAGCTAACTATGGCTACACCTTC. This sequence encodes CASSQQPANYGYTF.

CDR3 amino acids: CASSLGVDTEQFF. The CDR3 coding sequence is TGTGCCAGCAGCTTAGGAGTTGACACGGAACAGTTCTTC. V gene TRBV7-9 combines with J gene TRBJ2-1; D is unresolved. The germline V gene has CDR1 SEHNR and CDR2 FQNEAQ (reference sequence). V dropped 1 base and J dropped 13 bases, with 14 bases sitting between them. The CDR3 length is 13 residues.

This rearrangement joins TRBV7-9 to TRBJ1-3; D unclear. The V end was cut by 5 bases, the J end by 0 bases, with 11 bases between. Looked up from germline, CDR1 is SEHNR and CDR2 is FQNEAQ (reference sequence). The CDR3 length is 15 residues. The CDR3 nucleotides are TGTGCCAGCAGCCCCCGGGGTCACTCTGGAAACACCATATATTTT. Amino acid sequence: CASSPRGHSGNTIYF.

The chain links TRBV2 to TRBJ2-5; D is undetermined. Between the trimmed V and J ends, which lost 4 bases and 5 bases, there was a span of 11 bases. Germline V CDR1 and CDR2: SNHLY, FYNNEI. This CDR3 comprises 13 residues. The CDR3, as DNA: TGTGCCAGCAGTGTATCTGTCTTCGAGACCCAGTACTTC. This encodes CASSVSVFETQYF.

The rearrangement links TRBV4-1 to TRBJ2-1; D may be TRBD2 (5 bases). The V end was cut by 1 base, the J end by 7 bases, with 11 bases between. Germline CDR1 reads MGHRA; CDR2 reads YSYEKL. There are 14 residues in the CDR3. The CDR3 DNA sequence: TGCGCCAGCAGCCAAGCGCGGAGGTCGAATGAGCAGTTCTTC. Amino acids: CASSQARRSNEQFF.

The chain carries TRBV24-1 and TRBJ2-3; 9 positions agree with TRBD2. The CDR3 runs to 18 residues. V was clipped by 10 bases and J by 0 bases; unmatched bases: 16. Germline loops: CDR1 KGHDR, CDR2 SFDVKD. The CDR3 nucleotides read TGTGCCACTAGTAGCGGGGGATTACTGGAATCTAGCACAGATACGCAGTATTTT. Translated, it gives CATSSGGLLESSTDTQYF.

The rearrangement links TRBV6-2 or TRBV6-3 to TRBJ1-5; TRBD1 matches 7 bases. V gave up 5 bases and J gave up 3 bases; unmatched junction bases: 4. The length of the CDR3 is 14 residues. Germline V lookup: CDR1 MNHEY, CDR2 SVGEGT. In DNA, the CDR3 is TGTGCCAGCAGTAGGGACAGTAACAATCAGCCCCAGCATTTT. Its protein is CASSRDSNNQPQHF.

The gene calls are TRBV6-5 and TRBJ2-7, with 10 bases matching TRBD2. V lost 5 bases to trimming and J lost 4 bases; unmatched junction nucleotides: 8. This CDR3 spans 15 amino acids. The germline V gene has CDR1 MNHEY and CDR2 SVGAGI. The CDR3 region has the DNA TGTGCCAGCAGTCCCGGTTCTAGCGGGAGTTACGAGCAGTACTTC. As protein: CASSPGSSGSYEQYF.

The chain is built from TRBV5-4 and TRBJ2-3, with TRBD2 matching 9 bases. Trimming took 3 bases from V and 3 from J; bases not matched to a gene: 11. CDR1 is SGHNT and CDR2 is YYREEE in the germline V gene (reference sequence). The CDR3 has 17 residues. The CDR3 coding sequence is TGTGCCAGCAGCTCATCGGCGGGAGGGCCGTCGACAGATACGCAGTATTTT. Translation: CASSSSAGGPSTDTQYF.

The chain is built from TRBV7-2 and TRBJ1-6; TRBD1 is a possible D gene (6 bases). Deletions cut 5 bases from V and 5 bases from J, with 16 bases between. Germline CDR1 is SGHTA and CDR2 is FQGNSA. CDR3 length: 16 residues. The CDR3 bases are TGTGCCAGCAGCCGCCGCCCGGGACATGATAATTCACCCCTCCACTTT. Its translation: CASSRRPGHDNSPLHF.

The chain joins TRBV20-1 to TRBJ1-1; no firm D call. Trimming cost V 5 bases and J 5 bases, with 6 bases left between them. The germline V gene has CDR1 DFQATT and CDR2 SNEGSKA (reference sequence). This CDR3 has 10 residues. In DNA form, the CDR3 reads TGCAGTGCTGCGACTACTGAAGCTTTCTTT. Translated: CSAATTEAFF.

The rearrangement links TRBV18 to TRBJ1-4; 7 positions match TRBD1. From germline, CDR1 is KGHSH and CDR2 LQKENI. V lost 2 bases to trimming and J lost 3 bases; unmatched junction nucleotides: 3. The CDR3 has 15 amino acids. The chain's CDR3 is CASSPGTVANEKLFF. The CDR3 bases are TGTGCCAGCTCACCAGGGACAGTGGCTAATGAAAAACTGTTTTTT.

The V call is TRBV19, the J call TRBJ1-2; D uncertain. The germline V gene encodes CDR1 LNHDA and CDR2 SQIVND (reference sequence). CDR3 length equals 15 residues. Trimming removed 1 base from V and 5 bases from J, with 14 bases in between. CDR3 amino acids: CASSIAHLLDYGYTF. Written as DNA, the CDR3 is TGTGCCAGTAGTATAGCTCACCTTCTAGATTATGGCTACACCTTC.